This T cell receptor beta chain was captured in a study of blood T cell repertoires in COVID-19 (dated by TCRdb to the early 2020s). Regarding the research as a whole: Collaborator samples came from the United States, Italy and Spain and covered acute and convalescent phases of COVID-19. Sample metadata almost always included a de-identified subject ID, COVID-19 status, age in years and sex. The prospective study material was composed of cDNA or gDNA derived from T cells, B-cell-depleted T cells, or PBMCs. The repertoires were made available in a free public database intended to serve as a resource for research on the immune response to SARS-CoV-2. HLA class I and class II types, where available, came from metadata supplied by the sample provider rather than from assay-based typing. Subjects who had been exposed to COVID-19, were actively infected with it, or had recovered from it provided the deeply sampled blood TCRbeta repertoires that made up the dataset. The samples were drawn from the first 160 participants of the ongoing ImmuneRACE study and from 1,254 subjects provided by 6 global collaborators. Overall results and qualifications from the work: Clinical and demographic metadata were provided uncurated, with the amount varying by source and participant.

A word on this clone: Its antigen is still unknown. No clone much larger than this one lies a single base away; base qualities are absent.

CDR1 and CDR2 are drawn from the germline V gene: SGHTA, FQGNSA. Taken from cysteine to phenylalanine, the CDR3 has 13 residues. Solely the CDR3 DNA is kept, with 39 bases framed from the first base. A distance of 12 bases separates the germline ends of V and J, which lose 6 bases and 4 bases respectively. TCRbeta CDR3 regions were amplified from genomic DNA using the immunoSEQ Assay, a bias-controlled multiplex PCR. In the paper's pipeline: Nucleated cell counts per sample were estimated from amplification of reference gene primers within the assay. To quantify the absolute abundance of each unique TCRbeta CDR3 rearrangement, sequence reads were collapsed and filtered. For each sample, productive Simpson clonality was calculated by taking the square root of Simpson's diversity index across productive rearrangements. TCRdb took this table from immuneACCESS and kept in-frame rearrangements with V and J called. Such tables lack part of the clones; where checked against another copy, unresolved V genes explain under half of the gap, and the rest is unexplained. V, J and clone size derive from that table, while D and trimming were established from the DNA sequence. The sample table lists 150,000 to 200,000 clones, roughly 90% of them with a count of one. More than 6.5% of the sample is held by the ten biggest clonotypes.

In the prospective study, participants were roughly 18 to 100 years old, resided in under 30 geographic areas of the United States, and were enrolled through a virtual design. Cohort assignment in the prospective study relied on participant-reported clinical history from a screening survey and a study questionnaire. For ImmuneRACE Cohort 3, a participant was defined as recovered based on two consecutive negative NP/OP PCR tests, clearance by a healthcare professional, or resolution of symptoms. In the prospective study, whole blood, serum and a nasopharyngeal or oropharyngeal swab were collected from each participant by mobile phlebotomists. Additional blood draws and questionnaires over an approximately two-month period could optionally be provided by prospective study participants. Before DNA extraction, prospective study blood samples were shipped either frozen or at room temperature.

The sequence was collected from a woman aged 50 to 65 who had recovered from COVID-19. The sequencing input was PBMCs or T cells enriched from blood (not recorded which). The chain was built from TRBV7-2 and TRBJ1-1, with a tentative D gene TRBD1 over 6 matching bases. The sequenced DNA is TGTGCCAGCAGACAGGGTGGGAGCACTGAAGCTTTCTTT. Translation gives CASRQGGSTEAFF.